What follows describes a single T cell receptor (beta chain). The V gene's germline CDR1 is SGHKS and CDR2 YYEKEE (reference sequence). The CDR3 extends over 15 amino acids. Trimming at V came to 4 bases and at J to 2 bases, leaving 6 bases not matched to a gene. The data were produced by immunoSEQ multiplex PCR, yet TCRdb's version contains in-frame clones alone and is incomplete. Among tens of thousands of clones, less than 80% were seen once, and the ten largest hold under 3.5%. This record belongs to a study of radiotherapy plus CTLA-4 blockade in lung cancer. The genes are TRBV5-5 and TRBJ2-3; 8 bases line up with TRBD1. This clonotype was obtained from a human donor with non-small cell lung cancer whose response to radiotherapy plus ipilimumab could not be evaluated. The sequencing used peripheral blood, collected from a patient treated with radiotherapy plus ipilimumab. The CDR3 reads CASSPGTGPTDTQYF. The CDR3, as DNA: TGTGCCAGCAGCCCAGGGACAGGCCCCACAGATACGCAGTATTTT.